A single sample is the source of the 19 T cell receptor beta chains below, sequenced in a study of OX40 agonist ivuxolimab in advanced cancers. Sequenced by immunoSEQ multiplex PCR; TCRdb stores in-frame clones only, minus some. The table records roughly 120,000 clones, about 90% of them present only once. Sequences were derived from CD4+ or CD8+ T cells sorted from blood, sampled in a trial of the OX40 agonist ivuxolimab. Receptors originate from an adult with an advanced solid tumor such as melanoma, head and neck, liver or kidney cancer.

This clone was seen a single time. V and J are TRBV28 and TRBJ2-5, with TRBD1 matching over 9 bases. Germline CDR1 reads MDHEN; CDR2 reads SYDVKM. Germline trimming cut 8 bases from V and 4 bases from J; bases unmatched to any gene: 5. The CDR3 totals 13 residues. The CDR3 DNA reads TGTGCCAGCCGACAGGGGGGGCGAGAGACCCAGTACTTC. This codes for CASRQGGRETQYF.

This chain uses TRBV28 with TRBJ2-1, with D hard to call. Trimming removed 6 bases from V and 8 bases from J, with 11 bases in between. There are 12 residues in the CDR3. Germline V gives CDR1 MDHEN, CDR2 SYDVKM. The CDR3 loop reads CASRSSGDEQFF. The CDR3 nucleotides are TGTGCCAGCAGGTCATCTGGCGATGAGCAGTTCTTC.

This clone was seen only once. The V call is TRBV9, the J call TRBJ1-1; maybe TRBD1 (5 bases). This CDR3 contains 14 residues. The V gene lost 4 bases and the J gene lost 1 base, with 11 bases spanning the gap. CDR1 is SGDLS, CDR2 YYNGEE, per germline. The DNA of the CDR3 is TGTGCCAGCAGCATCCGGGACGGGAACACTGAAGCTTTCTTT. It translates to CASSIRDGNTEAFF.

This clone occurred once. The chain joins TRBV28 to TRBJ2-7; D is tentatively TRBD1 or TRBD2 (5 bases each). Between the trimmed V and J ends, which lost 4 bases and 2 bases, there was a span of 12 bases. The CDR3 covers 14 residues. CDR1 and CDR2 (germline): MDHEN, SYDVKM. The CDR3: CASSSGRLPYEQYF. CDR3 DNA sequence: TGTGCCAGCAGTTCGGGACGGTTACCCTACGAGCAGTACTTC.

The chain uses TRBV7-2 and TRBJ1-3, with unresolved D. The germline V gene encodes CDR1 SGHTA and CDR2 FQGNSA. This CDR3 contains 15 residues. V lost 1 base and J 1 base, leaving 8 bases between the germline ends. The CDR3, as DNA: TGTGCCAGCAGCTTAGTTTGGGGATCTGGAAACACCATATATTTT. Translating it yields CASSLVWGSGNTIYF. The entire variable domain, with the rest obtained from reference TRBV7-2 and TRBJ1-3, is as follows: GAGVSQSPSNKVTEKGKDVELRCDPISGHTALYWYRQSLGQGLEFLIYFQGNSAPDKSGLPSDRFSAERTGGSVSTLTIQRTQQEDSAVYLCASSLVWGSGNTIYFGEGSWLTVV.

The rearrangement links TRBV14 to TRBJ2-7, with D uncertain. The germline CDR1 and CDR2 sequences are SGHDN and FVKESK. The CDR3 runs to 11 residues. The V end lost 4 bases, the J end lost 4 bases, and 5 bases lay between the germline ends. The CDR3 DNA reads TGTGCCAGCAGCCCCGGGTACGAGCAGTACTTC. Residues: CASSPGYEQYF.

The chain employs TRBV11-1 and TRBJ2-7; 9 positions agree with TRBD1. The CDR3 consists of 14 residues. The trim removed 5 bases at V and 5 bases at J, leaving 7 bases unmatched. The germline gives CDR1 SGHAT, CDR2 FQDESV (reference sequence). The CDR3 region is CASSPDRGVNEQYF. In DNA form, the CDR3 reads TGTGCCAGCAGCCCGGACAGGGGAGTAAACGAGCAGTACTTC. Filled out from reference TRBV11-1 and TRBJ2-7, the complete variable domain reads EAEVAQSPRYKITEKSQAVAFWCDPISGHATLYWYRQILGQGPELLVQFQDESVVDDSQLPKDRFSAERLKGVDSTLKIQPAELGDSAMYLCASSPDRGVNEQYFGPGTRLTVT.

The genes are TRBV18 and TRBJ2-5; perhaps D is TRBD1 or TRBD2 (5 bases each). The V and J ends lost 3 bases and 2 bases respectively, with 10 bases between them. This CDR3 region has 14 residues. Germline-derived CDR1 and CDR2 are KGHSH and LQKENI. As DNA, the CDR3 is TGTGCCAGCTCACCGGGGACGGATCAAGAGACCCAGTACTTC. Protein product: CASSPGTDQETQYF.

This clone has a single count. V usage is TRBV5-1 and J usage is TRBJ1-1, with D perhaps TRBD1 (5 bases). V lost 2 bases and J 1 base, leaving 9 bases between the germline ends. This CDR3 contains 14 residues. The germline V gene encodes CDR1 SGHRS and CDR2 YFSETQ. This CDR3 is CASSFLGGNTEAFF. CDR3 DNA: TGCGCCAGCAGCTTCCTTGGGGGGAACACTGAAGCTTTCTTT.

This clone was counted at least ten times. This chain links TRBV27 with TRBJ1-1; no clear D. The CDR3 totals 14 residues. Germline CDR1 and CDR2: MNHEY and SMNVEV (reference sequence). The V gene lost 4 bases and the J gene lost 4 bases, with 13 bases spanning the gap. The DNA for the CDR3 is TGTGCCAGCAGTTCAGGCGTAATTAGCACTGAAGCTTTCTTT. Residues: CASSSGVISTEAFF.

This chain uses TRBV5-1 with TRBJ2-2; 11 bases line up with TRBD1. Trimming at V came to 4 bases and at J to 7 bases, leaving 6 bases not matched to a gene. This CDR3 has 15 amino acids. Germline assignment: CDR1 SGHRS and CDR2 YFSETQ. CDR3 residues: CASSTGQGAVGELFF. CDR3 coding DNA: TGCGCCAGCAGCACAGGACAGGGGGCTGTCGGGGAGCTGTTTTTT. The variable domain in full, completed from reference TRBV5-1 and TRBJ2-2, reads KAGVTQTPRYLIKTRGQQVTLSCSPISGHRSVSWYQQTPGQGLQFLFEYFSETQRNKGNFPGRFSGRQFSNSRSEMNVSTLELGDSALYLCASSTGQGAVGELFFGEGSRLTVL.

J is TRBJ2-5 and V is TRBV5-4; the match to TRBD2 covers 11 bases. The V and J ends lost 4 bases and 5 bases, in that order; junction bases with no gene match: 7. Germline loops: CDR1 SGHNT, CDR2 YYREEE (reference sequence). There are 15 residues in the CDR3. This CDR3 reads CASSPTSGSIETQYF. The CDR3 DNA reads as TGTGCCAGCAGCCCAACTAGCGGGAGTATTGAGACCCAGTACTTC.

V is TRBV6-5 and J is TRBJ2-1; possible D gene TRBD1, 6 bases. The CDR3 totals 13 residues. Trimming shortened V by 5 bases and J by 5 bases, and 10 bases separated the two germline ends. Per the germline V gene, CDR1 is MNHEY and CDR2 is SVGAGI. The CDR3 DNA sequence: TGTGCCAGCAGTACCCGGACAGACAATGAGCAGTTCTTC. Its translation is CASSTRTDNEQFF.

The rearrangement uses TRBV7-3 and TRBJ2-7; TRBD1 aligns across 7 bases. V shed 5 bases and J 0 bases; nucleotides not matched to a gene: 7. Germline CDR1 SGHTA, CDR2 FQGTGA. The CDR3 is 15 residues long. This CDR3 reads CASSLYRGDSYEQYF. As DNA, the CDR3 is TGTGCCAGCAGCCTGTACAGGGGCGACTCCTACGAGCAGTACTTC.

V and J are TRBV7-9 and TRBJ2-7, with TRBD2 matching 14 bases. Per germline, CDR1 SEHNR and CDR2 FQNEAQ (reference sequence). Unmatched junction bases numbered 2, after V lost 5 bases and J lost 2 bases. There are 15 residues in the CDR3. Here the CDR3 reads CASSETSGRAYEQYF. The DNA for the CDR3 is TGTGCCAGCAGCGAGACTAGCGGGAGGGCCTACGAGCAGTACTTC.

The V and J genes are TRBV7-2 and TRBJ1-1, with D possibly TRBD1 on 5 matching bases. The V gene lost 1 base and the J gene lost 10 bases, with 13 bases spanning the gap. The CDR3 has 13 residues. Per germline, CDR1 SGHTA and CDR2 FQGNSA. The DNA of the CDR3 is TGTGCCAGCAGCTTAGGCCGGGACCGTGGAGCTTTCTTT. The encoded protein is CASSLGRDRGAFF.

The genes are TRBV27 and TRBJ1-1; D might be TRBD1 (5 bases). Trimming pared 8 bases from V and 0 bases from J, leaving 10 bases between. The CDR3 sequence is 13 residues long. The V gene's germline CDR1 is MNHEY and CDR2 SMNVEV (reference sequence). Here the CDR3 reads CASGGRVNTEAFF. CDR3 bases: TGTGCCAGCGGGGGGAGGGTGAACACTGAAGCTTTCTTT.

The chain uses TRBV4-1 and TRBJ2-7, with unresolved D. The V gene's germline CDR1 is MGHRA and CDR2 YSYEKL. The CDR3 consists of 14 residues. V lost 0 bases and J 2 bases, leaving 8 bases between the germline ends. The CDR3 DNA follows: TGCGCCAGCAGCCAAGAAGGAACAACCTACGAGCAGTACTTC. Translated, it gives CASSQEGTTYEQYF.

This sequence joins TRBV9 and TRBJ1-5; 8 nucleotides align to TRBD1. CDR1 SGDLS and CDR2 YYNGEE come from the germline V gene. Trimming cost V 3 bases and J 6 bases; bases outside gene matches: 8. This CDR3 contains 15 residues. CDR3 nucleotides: TGTGCCAGCAGCGCCGGACAGGGTCAGGGTCAGCCCCAGCATTTT. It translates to CASSAGQGQGQPQHF.